Given below is one TCR beta chain in context. Its antigen remains unidentified. Produced via immunoSEQ multiplex PCR; TCRdb's table is partial and in-frame only. The sample includes tens of thousands of clones, 93% of them seen just once. This CDR3 is built from 14 residues. Trimming took 6 bases from V and 1 from J, leaving 12 bases between them. In germline, CDR1 is SGDLS, CDR2 YYNGEE. This record belongs to a study of T cells in localized non-small cell lung cancer. Study-wide results and limits: Sequencing covered just one tumor region, so heterogeneity cannot be ruled out. Exceeding tumor, uninvolved adjacent lung had the highest T cell clonality.

V usage is TRBV9 and J usage is TRBJ2-3, with D tentatively TRBD2 (5 bases). The sequences come from peripheral blood, collected before any cancer treatment. This receptor was identified in a female donor at least 60 years old with stage I lung adenocarcinoma. CDR3 residues: CASTPRRGTDTQYF. The CDR3 DNA reads TGTGCCAGCACCCCTCGGCGGGGCACAGATACGCAGTATTTT.